The T cell receptor (beta chain) under discussion was sequenced for a study of cytotoxic CD8 clonotypes in ibrutinib-treated CLL. Looking at the study overall: Response samples were drawn at a median of about 13 months of treatment, range 6 to 36. Average yields of about 260,000 productive templates and tens of thousands of productive rearrangements characterized the samples. Study-wide results and caveats: Public clonotypes, found uncommonly, either contracted or stayed stable on treatment. Clonality was higher at baseline than in age-matched healthy donors and tracked circulating CD8+ T-cell counts.

Sequenced by immunoSEQ multiplex PCR; TCRdb stores in-frame clones only, minus some. The sample lists 43,000 or so clones, approximately 65% occurring once. CDR3 length: 14 amino acids. The germline V gene has CDR1 MNHNY and CDR2 SVGAGI (reference sequence). V shed 8 bases, J shed 1 base, and the junction held 5 bases outside the gene matches. This clone has more than one count but fewer than ten. The antigen is not known. This TCR was recovered from a human donor with chronic lymphocytic leukemia. Source: PBMCs, taken after 24 months of ibrutinib treatment. The chain uses TRBV6-6 and TRBJ2-7, with 10 bases that match TRBD2. The CDR3 sequence is CASSGTSVSYEQYF. The CDR3 DNA sequence: TGTGCCAGCTCCGGGACTAGCGTGTCCTACGAGCAGTACTTC.